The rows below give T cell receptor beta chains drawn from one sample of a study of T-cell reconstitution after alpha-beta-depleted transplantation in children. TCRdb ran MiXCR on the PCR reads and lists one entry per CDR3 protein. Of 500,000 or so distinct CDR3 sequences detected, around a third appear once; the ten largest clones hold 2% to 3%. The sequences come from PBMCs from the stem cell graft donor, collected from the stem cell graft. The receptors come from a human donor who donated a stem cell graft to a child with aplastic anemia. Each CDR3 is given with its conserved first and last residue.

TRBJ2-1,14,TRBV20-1,CSAPGLSSYNEQFF
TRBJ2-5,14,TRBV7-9,CASSSKTAQETQYF
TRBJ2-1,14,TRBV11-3,CASSPGTVWNEQFF
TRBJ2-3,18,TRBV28,CASSLSAASSPRGNTQYF
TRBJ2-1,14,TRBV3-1,CASSLYGASNEQFF
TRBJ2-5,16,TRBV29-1,CSVRTSGTSREETQYF
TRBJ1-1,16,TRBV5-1,CASSLGGAGPYTEAFF
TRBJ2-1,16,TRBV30,CAWSVSSSGHYNEQFF
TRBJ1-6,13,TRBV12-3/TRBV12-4,CASRRVVGSPLHF
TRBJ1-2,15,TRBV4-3,CASSQDLVGAYGYTF
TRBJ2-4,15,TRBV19,CASGLGGQGKNIQYF
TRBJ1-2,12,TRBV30,CAWSPPGHGYTF
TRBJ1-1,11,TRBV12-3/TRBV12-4,CASSSPSRAFF
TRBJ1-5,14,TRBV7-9,CASSLGAGVQPQHF
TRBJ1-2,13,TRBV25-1,CASNGQGPYGYTF
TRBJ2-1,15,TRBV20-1,CSARDGGRTYNEQFF
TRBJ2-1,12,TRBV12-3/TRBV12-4,CASTTLTGEQFF
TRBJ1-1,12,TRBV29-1,CSVDRRDTEAFF
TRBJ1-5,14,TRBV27,CASTPELRNQPQHF
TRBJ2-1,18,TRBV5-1,CASSPWGASGSVYNEQFF
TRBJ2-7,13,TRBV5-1,CASSGGLPNEQYF
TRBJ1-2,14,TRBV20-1,CSARKPEANYGYTF
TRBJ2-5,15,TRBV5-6,CASQSEFIAKETQYF
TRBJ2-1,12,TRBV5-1,CASRGPDAQGIF
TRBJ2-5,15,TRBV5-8,CASSIRTYTQETQYF
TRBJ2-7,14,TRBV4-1,CASSQVDRDYEQYF
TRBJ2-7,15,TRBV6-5,CASSSIYGVSYEQYF
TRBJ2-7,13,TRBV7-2,CASSSLDSYEQYF
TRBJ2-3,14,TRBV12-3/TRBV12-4,CASTLSAGADTQYF
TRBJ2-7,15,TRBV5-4,CASSLRGAHKGEQYF
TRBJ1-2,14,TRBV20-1,CSARDLTGGYGYTF
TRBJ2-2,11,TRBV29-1,CSGKNTGELFF